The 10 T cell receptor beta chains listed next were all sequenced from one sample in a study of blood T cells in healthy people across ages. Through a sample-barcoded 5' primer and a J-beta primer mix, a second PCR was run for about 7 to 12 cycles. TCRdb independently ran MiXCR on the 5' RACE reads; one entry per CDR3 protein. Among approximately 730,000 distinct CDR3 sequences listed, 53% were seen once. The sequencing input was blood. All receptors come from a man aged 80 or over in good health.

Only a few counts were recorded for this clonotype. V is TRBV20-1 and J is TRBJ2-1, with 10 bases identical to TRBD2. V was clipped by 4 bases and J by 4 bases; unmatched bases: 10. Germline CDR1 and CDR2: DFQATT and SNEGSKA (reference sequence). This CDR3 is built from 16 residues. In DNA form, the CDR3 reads TGCAGTGCTACCCCACTACTAGCGGGAAATTACAATGAGCAGTTCTTC. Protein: CSATPLLAGNYNEQFF.

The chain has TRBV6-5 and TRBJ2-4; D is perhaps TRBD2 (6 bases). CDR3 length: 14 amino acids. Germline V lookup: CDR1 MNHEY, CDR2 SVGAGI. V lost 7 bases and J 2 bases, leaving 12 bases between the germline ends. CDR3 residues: CASNDRGTKNIQYF. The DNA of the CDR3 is TGTGCCAGCAATGATCGGGGGACCAAAAACATTCAGTACTTC.

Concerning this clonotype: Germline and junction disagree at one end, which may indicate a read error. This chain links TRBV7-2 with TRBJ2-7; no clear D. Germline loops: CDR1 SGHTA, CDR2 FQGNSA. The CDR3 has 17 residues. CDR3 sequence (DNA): TGTGCCAGCGGCTTAGTCCCAACAGCGCTCTTCTCCTACGAGCAGTACTTC. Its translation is CASGLVPTALFSYEQYF.

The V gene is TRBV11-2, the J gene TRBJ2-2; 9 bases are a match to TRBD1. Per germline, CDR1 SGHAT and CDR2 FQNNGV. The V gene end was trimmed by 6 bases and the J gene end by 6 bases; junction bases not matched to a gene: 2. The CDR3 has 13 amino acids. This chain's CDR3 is CASRRTGAGELFF. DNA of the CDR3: TGTGCCAGCAGACGGACAGGGGCCGGGGAGCTGTTTTTT.

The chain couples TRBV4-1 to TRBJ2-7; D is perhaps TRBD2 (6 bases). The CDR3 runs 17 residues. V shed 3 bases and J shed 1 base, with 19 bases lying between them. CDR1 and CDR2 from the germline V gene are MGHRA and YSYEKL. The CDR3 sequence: CASSHDHLRDWSYEQYF. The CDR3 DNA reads TGCGCCAGCAGCCATGATCATCTGAGGGACTGGTCCTACGAGCAGTACTTC.

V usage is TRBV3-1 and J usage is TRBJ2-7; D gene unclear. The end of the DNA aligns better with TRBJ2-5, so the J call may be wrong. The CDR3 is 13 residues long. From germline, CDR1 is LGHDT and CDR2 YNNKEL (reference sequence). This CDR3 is CASSRQVGQTQYF. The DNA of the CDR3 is TGTGCCAGCAGCCGGCAGGTCGGGCAGACCCAGTACTTC.

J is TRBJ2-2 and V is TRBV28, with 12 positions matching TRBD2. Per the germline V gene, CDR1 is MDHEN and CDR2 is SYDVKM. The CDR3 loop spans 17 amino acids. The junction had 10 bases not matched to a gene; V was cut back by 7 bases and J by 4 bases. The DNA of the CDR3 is TGTGCCAGCACTGTGGGGGGACTAGCGGGCTCCACCGGGGAGCTGTTTTTT. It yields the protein CASTVGGLAGSTGELFF.

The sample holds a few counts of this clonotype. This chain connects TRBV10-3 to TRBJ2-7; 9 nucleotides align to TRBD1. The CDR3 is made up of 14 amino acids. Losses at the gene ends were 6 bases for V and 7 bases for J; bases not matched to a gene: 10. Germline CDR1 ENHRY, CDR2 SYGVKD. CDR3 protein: CAISSGQGNNEQYF. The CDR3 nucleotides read TGTGCCATCAGCTCGGGACAGGGTAACAATGAGCAGTACTTC.

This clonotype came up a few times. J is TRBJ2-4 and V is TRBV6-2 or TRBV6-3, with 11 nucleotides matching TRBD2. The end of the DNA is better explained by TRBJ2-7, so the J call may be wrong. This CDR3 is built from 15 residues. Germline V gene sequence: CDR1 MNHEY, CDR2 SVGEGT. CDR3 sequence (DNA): TGTGCCAGCAGAACTAGCGGGAGCGGGACCTACGAGCAGTACTTC. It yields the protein CASRTSGSGTYEQYF.

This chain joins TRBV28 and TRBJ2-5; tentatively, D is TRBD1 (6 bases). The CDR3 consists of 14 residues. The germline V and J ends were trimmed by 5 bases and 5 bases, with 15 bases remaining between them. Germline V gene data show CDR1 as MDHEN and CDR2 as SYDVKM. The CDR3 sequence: CASSPTTGWETQYF. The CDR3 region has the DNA TGTGCCAGCAGTCCAACTACAGGGTGGGAGACCCAGTACTTC.